This T cell receptor (beta chain) was identified in a study of cytomegalovirus exposure and HLA in healthy donors. Study at large: Counted in an early data release were 85 million or so unique TCRs from HLA-typed donors. Broader study findings: Later analysis identified a missense DCLRE1C variant that was linked to TCR beta V- and J-gene trimming. Whilst most TCR sequences proved rare, a subset of public TCRs occurred across many donors. The classifier reportedly diagnosed cytomegalovirus status with high sensitivity and specificity.

Germline-derived CDR1 and CDR2 are MNHNS and SASEGT. The CDR3 is 14 residues long. V was clipped by 5 bases and J by 0 bases, with 11 bases between them. This clone has a handful of counts. Its antigen is unidentified. PCR was performed using 60 Vbeta and 13 Jbeta primers. The repertoire was sequenced with immunoSEQ multiplex PCR; TCRdb's copy has only in-frame clones and lacks some. The repertoire has about 170,000 clones, roughly 85% of them found once; the top ten carry around 0.98%. The material sequenced was PBMCs. V gene TRBV6-1 combines with J gene TRBJ2-7, with no clear D. This receptor was obtained from a woman aged 45-59 years in good health and CMV-seropositive. The CDR3 region is CASSSLWSSYEQYF. In DNA, the CDR3 is TGTGCCAGCAGTAGTCTATGGAGCTCCTACGAGCAGTACTTC.